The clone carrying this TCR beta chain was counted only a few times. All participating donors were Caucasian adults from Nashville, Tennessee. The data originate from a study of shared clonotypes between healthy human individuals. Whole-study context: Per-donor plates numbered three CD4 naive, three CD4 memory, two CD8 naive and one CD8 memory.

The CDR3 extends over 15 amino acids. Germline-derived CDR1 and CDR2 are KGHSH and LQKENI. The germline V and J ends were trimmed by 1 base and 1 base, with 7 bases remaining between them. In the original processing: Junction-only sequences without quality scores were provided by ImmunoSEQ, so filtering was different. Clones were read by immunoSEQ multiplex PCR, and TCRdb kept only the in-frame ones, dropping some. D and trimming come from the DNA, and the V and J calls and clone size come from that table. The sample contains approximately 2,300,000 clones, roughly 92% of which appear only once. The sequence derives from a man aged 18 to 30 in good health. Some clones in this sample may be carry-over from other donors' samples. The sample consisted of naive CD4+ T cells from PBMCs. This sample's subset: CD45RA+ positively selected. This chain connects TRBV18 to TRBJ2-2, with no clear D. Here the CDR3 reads CASSPQVENTGELFF. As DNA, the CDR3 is TGTGCCAGCTCACCACAGGTGGAGAACACCGGGGAGCTGTTTTTT.